This TCR beta chain was sequenced in a study of type 1 regulatory T cells. Study summary: An in vitro protocol generated T-allo10, a Tr1-enriched, alloantigen-specific CD4 T cell product.

Trimming shortened V by 2 bases and J by 3 bases, and 13 bases separated the two germline ends. This CDR3 is built from 16 residues. TCRdb fed the reads into MiXCR, producing one record per CDR3 protein. This sample has about 19,000 distinct CDR3 sequences, with 9.5% to 13% found just once. This clonotype has more than one count but fewer than ten. This sequence was found in a human donor in good health. The rearrangement links TRBV12-3 or TRBV12-4 to TRBJ2-2; the D is unclear. Sequenced material: CD4+ T cells, either the whole sample or a sorted fraction (not recorded which). The CDR3 protein is CASSLSVTGDTGELFF. Here the CDR3 DNA reads TGTGCCAGCAGTTTATCCGTGACTGGTGACACCGGGGAGCTGTTTTTT.